This T cell receptor beta chain emerged from a study of blood T cell repertoires in COVID-19. This table comes from immunoSEQ multiplex PCR, and its TCRdb copy is limited to in-frame clones, with some not included. The profile shows more than 100,000 clones, 90% of them singletons. J was trimmed by 6 bases and V by 7 bases; bases with no gene match: 8. Per the germline V gene, CDR1 is MNHNY and CDR2 is SVGAGI (reference sequence). The length of the CDR3 is 14 residues. Sequenced material: peripheral blood. The rearrangement joins TRBV6-6 to TRBJ2-7; 11 bases are shared with TRBD1. This clonotype was obtained from a woman in her sixties or seventies with COVID-19, enrolled during active disease. The CDR3 here is CASIVGTGGGEQYF. The CDR3 bases are TGTGCCAGCATCGTCGGGACAGGGGGTGGCGAGCAGTACTTC.